The 11 T cell receptor beta chains below were found in one sample sequenced in a study of blood T cell repertoires in COVID-19. Clones were read by immunoSEQ multiplex PCR, and TCRdb kept only the in-frame ones, dropping some. The data show 140,000 to 150,000 clones, roughly 80% seen once. The material sequenced was PBMCs or T cells enriched from blood (not recorded which). The receptors stem from a woman aged 50 to 65 who had recovered from COVID-19.

This clone was seen once. The chain links TRBV29-1 to TRBJ2-3; the match to TRBD2 covers 7 bases. Germline V gene data show CDR1 as SQVTM and CDR2 as ANQGSEA. Trimming removed 2 bases from V and 0 bases from J; junction bases left unmatched: 8. This CDR3 contains 16 residues. CDR3 sequence: CSVENPQRGSTDTQYF. DNA for the CDR3: TGCAGCGTTGAAAACCCCCAGCGGGGAAGCACAGATACGCAGTATTTT.

The chain carries TRBV28 and TRBJ2-1, with 11 bases aligning to TRBD1. Germline CDR1 MDHEN, CDR2 SYDVKM. This CDR3 is 15 amino acids long. V lost 4 bases to trimming and J lost 6 bases; unmatched junction nucleotides: 5. The CDR3 DNA is TGTGCCAGCAGTTCAGCCGGGACAGGGGGCAATGAGCAGTTCTTC. Its translation is CASSSAGTGGNEQFF. The whole variable domain, remainder taken from reference TRBV28 and TRBJ2-1, is DVKVTQSSRYLVKRTGEKVFLECVQDMDHENMFWYRQDPGLGLRLIYFSYDVKMKEKGDIPEGYSVSREKKERFSLILESASTNQTSMYLCASSSAGTGGNEQFFGPGTRLTVL.

This chain links TRBV3-1 (or the pseudogene TRBV3-2) with TRBJ1-4, with a possible D match to TRBD1 (5 bases). CDR1 LGHDT and CDR2 YNNKEL come from the germline V gene (reference sequence). The V gene lost 4 bases and the J gene lost 6 bases, with 12 bases spanning the gap. The CDR3 has 14 amino acids. CDR3 bases: TGTGCCAGCAGCCGAAGGACGGGGGATGAAAAACTGTTTTTT. Protein sequence: CASSRRTGDEKLFF.

This chain uses TRBV10-3 with TRBJ2-3; the match to TRBD2 covers 8 bases. The V and J ends lost 2 bases and 0 bases, in that order; junction bases with no gene match: 10. The CDR3 extends over 18 amino acids. Germline V gene data show CDR1 as ENHRY and CDR2 as SYGVKD. The chain's CDR3 is CAISELSGGEISTDTQYF. CDR3 nucleotides: TGTGCCATCAGTGAGCTAAGCGGGGGTGAAATTAGCACAGATACGCAGTATTTT.

This clone has a single count. V is TRBV7-8 and J is TRBJ1-5; D is unresolved. The V and J ends lost 0 bases and 5 bases respectively, with 8 bases between them. The CDR3 sequence is 14 residues long. Germline values: CDR1 SGHVS, CDR2 FQNEAQ. CDR3 amino acids: CASSLAQSHQPQHF. For the CDR3, the DNA is TGTGCCAGCAGCTTAGCTCAGTCCCATCAGCCCCAGCATTTT.

This chain connects TRBV5-1 to TRBJ1-2; TRBD1 agrees at 8 bases. Per the germline V gene, CDR1 is SGHRS and CDR2 is YFSETQ. After removal of 4 bases from V and 6 bases from J, the junction contained 5 bases not matched to a gene. The CDR3 length is 13 residues. The CDR3 here is CASSVQGGDGYTF. The DNA for the CDR3 is TGCGCCAGCAGCGTACAGGGGGGCGATGGCTACACCTTC.

This clone was observed a few times. The chain has TRBV28 and TRBJ1-3, with D perhaps matching TRBD1 (5 bases). Trimming left V 5 bases short and J 4 bases short, with 15 bases between. Germline assignment: CDR1 MDHEN and CDR2 SYDVKM. The CDR3 has 15 residues. The DNA for the CDR3 is TGTGCCAGCAGTCCCCCTCCCGGGGGGGGAAACACCATATATTTT. Amino acid sequence: CASSPPPGGGNTIYF.

The chain combines TRBV15 with TRBJ1-5; D unclear. This CDR3 is built from 14 residues. From germline, CDR1 is LNHNV and CDR2 YYDKDF (reference sequence). V dropped 6 bases and J dropped 6 bases, with 15 bases sitting between them. The CDR3 is CATRLEGHIQPQHF. The CDR3 coding sequence is TGTGCCACCAGACTCGAGGGTCATATTCAGCCCCAGCATTTT. Filled out from reference TRBV15 and TRBJ1-5, the complete variable domain reads DAMVIQNPRYQVTQFGKPVTLSCSQTLNHNVMYWYQQKSSQAPKLLFHYYDKDFNNEADTPDNFQSRRPNTSFCFLDIRSPGLGDTAMYLCATRLEGHIQPQHFGDGTRLSIL.

V usage is TRBV7-2 and J usage is TRBJ1-2; D gene ambiguous. The CDR3 sequence is 15 residues long. V was pared by 1 base and J by 4 bases, with 13 bases between. Germline lookup yields CDR1 SGHTA and CDR2 FQGNSA. The CDR3 here is CASSLGEGFAYGYTF. CDR3 DNA sequence: TGTGCCAGCAGCTTAGGCGAGGGTTTTGCCTATGGCTACACCTTC.

The V and J genes are TRBV6-5 and TRBJ1-2; D unclear. Per germline, CDR1 MNHEY and CDR2 SVGAGI. V lost 4 bases to trimming and J lost 1 base, with 13 bases between them. This CDR3 is built from 15 residues. In DNA, the CDR3 is TGTGCCAGCAGTTCCACTAGGGCACATAACTATGGCTACACCTTC. Translated, it gives CASSSTRAHNYGYTF.

The chain joins TRBV28 to TRBJ2-3; TRBD2 matches 9 bases. CDR1 is MDHEN, CDR2 SYDVKM, per germline. V lost 3 bases and J lost 4; bases outside the gene matches: 5. The CDR3 loop spans 15 amino acids. In nucleotides, the CDR3 is TGTGCCAGCAGTTTTGGGGGACTAGCATCAGATACGCAGTATTTT. It yields the protein CASSFGGLASDTQYF.